The 5 T cell receptor beta chains below come from one sample, sequenced in a study of T-cell memory formation after mild COVID-19. From the 5' RACE reads, TCRdb called clonotypes with MiXCR, one entry per CDR3 protein. This table holds 350,000 to 450,000 distinct CDR3 sequences, approximately 24% found once. Sequencing used PBMCs or a T cell subset sorted from them (not recorded which). The receptor source for this set is an adult woman who had mild COVID-19 (a few samples of this study predate the infection). Cell type and time point are not known.

The chain is built from TRBV7-2 and TRBJ1-1; D not resolved. V shed 5 bases and J shed 5 bases, with 12 bases lying between them. The CDR3 has 13 residues. Germline V gene data show CDR1 as SGHTA and CDR2 as FQGNSA. The CDR3 region has the DNA TGTGCCAGCAGCGCCTCGACGGCAACTGAAGCTTTCTTT. Residues: CASSASTATEAFF.

This clonotype was seen a handful of times. This chain uses TRBV7-2 with TRBJ2-1, with D possibly being TRBD1 or TRBD2 (6 bases each). Trimming removed 4 bases from V and 8 bases from J, with 15 bases in between. This CDR3 region has 14 residues. CDR1 is SGHTA, CDR2 FQGNSA, per germline. CDR3 coding DNA: TGTGCCAGCAGCTCAGGAAGGGGGGTTCATGAGCAGTTCTTC. It yields the protein CASSSGRGVHEQFF.

This chain connects TRBV12-5 to TRBJ2-1, with TRBD2 identical over 9 bases. The ends lost 11 bases at V and 6 bases at J; junction bases unmatched: 5. The CDR3 has 12 amino acids. The germline V gene encodes CDR1 LGHNT and CDR2 FRNRAP. CDR3 nucleotide sequence: TGTGCTGGCTCGACTAGCGGCAATGAGCAGTTCTTC. Amino acid sequence: CAGSTSGNEQFF.

This clonotype was seen repeatedly, ten times or more. The chain has TRBV6-6 and TRBJ1-1; a weak D match, TRBD1 (5 bases). The V gene's germline CDR1 is MNHNY and CDR2 SVGAGI (reference sequence). The CDR3 has 22 amino acids. V gave up 1 base and J gave up 0 bases, with 30 bases separating them. The CDR3 spells CASSYYSPASTINRRMNTEAFF. The DNA for the CDR3 is TGTGCCAGCAGTTACTACAGCCCGGCGAGCACCATAAACAGGCGAATGAACACTGAAGCTTTCTTT.

This clonotype occurred a few times. The chain combines TRBV10-3 with TRBJ2-5; D possibly corresponds to TRBD2 (5 bases). Trimming stripped 3 bases from V and 5 bases from J, with 13 bases between. The CDR3 runs 14 residues. Germline V lookup: CDR1 ENHRY, CDR2 SYGVKD. The CDR3 loop is CAISEPGKVETQYF. DNA of the CDR3: TGTGCCATCAGTGAACCCGGGAAGGTTGAGACCCAGTACTTC.